This TCR beta chain was recorded in a study of T-cell reconstitution after alpha-beta-depleted transplantation in children. Study conclusions and caveats: Two months or so post-transplant, alpha-beta T cells reportedly derived from several hundred expanded graft clones. Day-60 TCRbeta diversity that was high in some patients was derived from surviving recipient T cells and thymic progenitors.

This CDR3 has 12 amino acids. V gave up 5 bases and J gave up 4 bases, with 11 bases separating them. CDR1 and CDR2 (germline): DFQATT, SNEGSKA (reference sequence). The TCRbeta library incorporated unique molecular identifiers. Via MiXCR, TCRdb re-called the PCR reads, giving one row per CDR3 protein. The table records 450,000 to 550,000 distinct CDR3 sequences, about an eighth of them present only once. This clonotype was picked up a small number of times. The antigen is not known. V gene TRBV20-1 combines with J gene TRBJ1-2; no reliable D call. The origin of this receptor is a female patient under 10 years old who had a stem cell transplant for aplastic anemia, so the T cells may come from the graft donor. Specimen: PBMCs, mostly from graft donor cells, collected 180 days after TCRalphabeta/CD19-depleted stem cell transplant. The CDR3 loop is CSAFPRPYGYTF. The CDR3 coding sequence is TGCAGTGCTTTCCCACGGCCCTATGGCTACACCTTC.